This TCR beta chain stems from a study of blood T cell repertoires in COVID-19. For the study at large: Both acute and convalescent COVID-19 samples were obtained from the United States, Italy and Spain. From T cells, B-cell-depleted T cells, or PBMCs came the material, which was cDNA or gDNA.

Trimming removed 2 bases from V and 1 base from J, with 19 bases in between. This CDR3 is built from 18 residues. Germline CDR1 SGHTA, CDR2 FQGNSA. Using immunoSEQ multiplex PCR, the repertoire was profiled, and TCRdb retains in-frame clones only, with some absent. Seen here are 150,000 to 250,000 clones, roughly four fifths observed once, and the top ten hold roughly 10%. Membership in each cohort depended on participant-reported clinical history. Two negative PCRs, clearance, or symptom resolution had been documented for recovered Cohort 3 donors. V usage is TRBV7-2 and J usage is TRBJ2-3; weak D call: TRBD2 (6 bases). This TCR was recovered from a man aged 40-49 years who had recovered from COVID-19. Specimen: PBMCs or T cells enriched from blood (not recorded which). In DNA, the CDR3 is TGTGCCAGCAGCTTAAGGGGTGATTTCTGGGGGGGCACAGATACGCAGTATTTT. This translates into CASSLRGDFWGGTDTQYF. The full variable domain, with the rest looked up from reference TRBV7-2 and TRBJ2-3, is GAGVSQSPSNKVTEKGKDVELRCDPISGHTALYWYRQSLGQGLEFLIYFQGNSAPDKSGLPSDRFSAERTGGSVSTLTIQRTQQEDSAVYLCASSLRGDFWGGTDTQYFGPGTRLTVL.